This T cell receptor (beta chain) is drawn from a study of blood T cell repertoires in COVID-19. Which cohort a participant joined came from the clinical history participants gave. Trimming took 4 bases from V and 4 from J, leaving 13 bases between them. This CDR3 contains 13 residues. Germline loops: CDR1 SQVTM, CDR2 ANQGSEA. Assay used: immunoSEQ multiplex PCR; TCRdb lists only in-frame clones, some missing. This sample yields hundreds of thousands of clones, of which approximately 85% are seen a single time; approximately 9.6% belongs to the top ten. The clonotype originates from a woman between 50 and 59 years old with acute COVID-19. The J gene is TRBJ2-5, the V gene TRBV29-1; possibly TRBD1 for D (6 bases). Sequencing was carried out using PBMCs or T cells enriched from blood (not recorded which). CDR3 sequence reads: CSVGGGPGETQYF. In nucleotides, the CDR3 is TGCAGCGTTGGAGGGGGACCCGGAGAGACCCAGTACTTC.